The clone carrying this T cell receptor beta chain has just a few counts. The data derive from a study of shared clonotypes between healthy human individuals. Replicate PCRs for unsorted PBMC used roughly 320 ng DNA (about 30,000 T cell genomes). Assay used: immunoSEQ multiplex PCR; TCRdb lists only in-frame clones, some missing. The table shows a few hundred thousand clones, with about 80% occurring only once. V lost 3 bases and J 3 bases, leaving 13 bases between the germline ends. This CDR3 is built from 14 residues. Germline V gives CDR1 GTSNPN, CDR2 SVGIG (reference sequence). The study used 85 million or so PBMCs per unsorted sample for genomic DNA.

The sequencing input was PBMCs. The rearrangement joins TRBV30 to TRBJ2-3, with D unclear. This receptor was identified in a woman in her 40s in good health. Some clones in this sample may be carry-over from other donors' samples. CDR3 DNA sequence: TGTGCCTGGAGAGGCAGCCCCTCGACAGATACGCAGTATTTT. Encoded protein: CAWRGSPSTDTQYF.